This TCR beta chain was retrieved from a study of shared clonotypes between healthy human individuals. The authors ran unsorted PBMC replicate PCRs on 300 ng DNA, 25,000 to 35,000 T cell genomes. Assay used: immunoSEQ multiplex PCR; TCRdb lists only in-frame clones, some missing. The sample lists around 480,000 clones; 75% to 80% were seen once. Healthy and HIV-negative, the adult donors had no recent acute infections or vaccinations. The CDR3 totals 15 residues. V was pared by 6 bases and J by 4 bases, with 8 bases of the junction left unmatched. Details on this clone: Its antigen is unknown.

General study results and limits: Researchers sampled only blood; tissue repertoires likely differ.

The chain has TRBV23-1 and TRBJ2-7, with 11 bases lining up with TRBD1. TRBV23-1 is flagged as an ORF with uncertain function. Material: PBMCs. The TCR was taken from a woman in her forties in good health. Some clones in this sample may be carry-over from other donors' samples. CDR3 sequence (DNA): TGCGCCAGCAGGGGCACCGGGACAGGGGGTTACGAGCAGTACTTC. Its protein product is CASRGTGTGGYEQYF.